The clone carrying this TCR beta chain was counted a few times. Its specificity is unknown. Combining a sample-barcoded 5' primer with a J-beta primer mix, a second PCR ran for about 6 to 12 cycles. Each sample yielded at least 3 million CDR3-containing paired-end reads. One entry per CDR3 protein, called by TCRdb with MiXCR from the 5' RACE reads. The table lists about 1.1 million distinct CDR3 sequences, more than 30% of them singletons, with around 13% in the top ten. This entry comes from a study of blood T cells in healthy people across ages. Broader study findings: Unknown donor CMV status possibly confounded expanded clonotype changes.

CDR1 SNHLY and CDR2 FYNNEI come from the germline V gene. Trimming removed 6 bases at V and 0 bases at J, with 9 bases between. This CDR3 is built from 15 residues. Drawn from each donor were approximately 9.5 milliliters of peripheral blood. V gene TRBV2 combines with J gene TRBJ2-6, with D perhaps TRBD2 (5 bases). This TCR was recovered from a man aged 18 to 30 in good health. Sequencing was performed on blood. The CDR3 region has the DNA TGTGCCAGCAGGGTCGGGAACTCTGGGGCCAACGTCCTGACTTTC. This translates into CASRVGNSGANVLTF.